A single sample is the source of the 27 T cell receptor beta chains below, sequenced in a study of CD8 T cells in Susac syndrome. RNA in amounts of about 0.45 to 1 ug was reverse transcribed with random hexamers. Each CDR3 protein is one row after TCRdb ran MiXCR on the immunoSEQ multiplex PCR reads. Found here are some 260,000 distinct CDR3 sequences, about 85% of them singletons; the top ten hold about 0.11%. The sample was CD8+ T cells from PBMCs. These receptor sequences come from a human donor with multiple sclerosis.

The rearrangement uses TRBV29-1 and TRBJ1-2; D is perhaps TRBD1 (5 bases). CDR1 is SQVTM, CDR2 ANQGSEA, per germline. The CDR3 sequence is 13 residues long. With 4 bases removed from V and 8 bases from J, the gap between germline ends came to 17 bases. This chain's CDR3 is CSVVPRDDWGYTF. In DNA, the CDR3 is TGCAGCGTTGTACCCCGGGACGATTGGGGCTACACCTTC.

The chain is built from TRBV30 and TRBJ2-2, with a tentative D call TRBD2 (5 bases). Germline V lookup: CDR1 GTSNPN, CDR2 SVGIG (reference sequence). Trimming removed 2 bases at V and 5 bases at J, with 6 bases between. This CDR3 has 12 residues. CDR3: CAWSRGTGELFF. The CDR3 DNA is TGTGCCTGGAGTCGGGGAACCGGGGAGCTGTTTTTT. Full variable domain (remainder filled in from reference TRBV30 and TRBJ2-2): SQTIHQWPATLVQPVGSPLSLECTVEGTSNPNLYWYRQAAGRGLQLLFYSVGIGQISSEVPQNLSASRPQDRQFILSSKKLLLSDSGFYLCAWSRGTGELFFGEGSRLTVL.

This sequence joins TRBV27 and TRBJ2-1; TRBD2 matches at 8 bases. The CDR3 has 15 amino acids. The ends lost 5 bases at V and 7 bases at J; junction bases unmatched: 10. The germline V gene has CDR1 MNHEY and CDR2 SMNVEV (reference sequence). CDR3: CASSLGGSGVNEQFF. The CDR3 DNA follows: TGTGCCAGCAGTCTGGGGGGTAGCGGGGTTAATGAGCAGTTCTTC.

This clonotype showed up just once. CDR3 nucleotides: TGTGCCACCAGCATTTACCAGGCCAAAAACATTCAGTACTTC. Residues: CATSIYQAKNIQYF. The V and J genes are TRBV15 and TRBJ2-4; D gene unclear. This CDR3 is built from 14 residues. The germline V gene encodes CDR1 LNHNV and CDR2 YYDKDF (reference sequence). V was clipped by 4 bases and J by 1 base, with 8 bases between them.

This chain joins TRBV30 and TRBJ1-4; no firm D call. Trimming removed 0 bases at V and 3 bases at J, with 8 bases between. The CDR3 has 14 amino acids. CDR1 GTSNPN and CDR2 SVGIG come from the germline V gene (reference sequence). The CDR3 nucleotides read TGTGCCTGGAGTGTAGGCCAGTCTAATGAAAAACTGTTTTTT. As protein: CAWSVGQSNEKLFF.

The V call is TRBV27, the J call TRBJ2-3; maybe TRBD2 (6 bases). Trimming cost V 6 bases and J 1 base, with 14 bases left between them. The CDR3 spans 15 residues. Germline V gene data show CDR1 as MNHEY and CDR2 as SMNVEV (reference sequence). CDR3 sequence (DNA): TGTGCCAGCAGATCGCGGCTAGCGCGCACAGATACGCAGTATTTT. Protein: CASRSRLARTDTQYF.

The rearrangement joins TRBV13 to TRBJ2-1; 9 positions agree with TRBD2. J lost 8 bases, V lost 2 bases, and 7 bases had no gene match. In germline, CDR1 is PRHDT, CDR2 FYEKMQ (reference sequence). CDR3 size: 15 residues. The CDR3 bases are TGTGCCAGCAGCTTAATGGCTAGCGGGAAGGATGAGCAGTTCTTC. It encodes CASSLMASGKDEQFF.

CDR3 DNA: TGTGCCAGCAGTCGCTCCGCCGGGACTAGCGGAGAATACCCGAGCTACGAGCAGTACTTC. Its translation is CASSRSAGTSGEYPSYEQYF. The chain links TRBV12-3 or TRBV12-4 to TRBJ2-7; 11 nucleotides agree with TRBD2. V shed 5 bases, J shed 3 bases, and the junction held 21 bases outside the gene matches. The CDR3 covers 20 residues.

The chain couples TRBV13 to TRBJ2-1, with TRBD2 matching 9 bases. The CDR3 length is 16 residues. In germline, CDR1 is PRHDT, CDR2 FYEKMQ (reference sequence). V was clipped by 5 bases and J by 2 bases; unmatched bases: 7. The CDR3 coding sequence is TGTGCCAGCAGCCCACCTCGGACTAGCGCCTACAATGAGCAGTTCTTC. The encoded protein is CASSPPRTSAYNEQFF.

This clonotype was recorded a few times. The rearrangement joins TRBV6-1 to TRBJ1-1; D gene unclear. The germline V gene has CDR1 MNHNS and CDR2 SASEGT. Between the trimmed V and J ends, which lost 5 bases and 1 base, there was a span of 8 bases. This CDR3 has 13 residues. The CDR3 nucleotides are TGTGCCAGCAGTATTAGTGGGAACACTGAAGCTTTCTTT. It encodes CASSISGNTEAFF.

This clonotype has a single count. The chain is built from TRBV30 and TRBJ1-1; D gene uncertain. Trimming removed 3 bases from V and 3 bases from J, with 8 bases in between. Germline-derived CDR1 and CDR2 are GTSNPN and SVGIG (reference sequence). The CDR3 length is 12 residues. The CDR3 DNA is TGTGCCTGGAGGGTCGGGTACACTGAAGCTTTCTTT. Translating gives CAWRVGYTEAFF.

The V and J genes are TRBV6-2 or TRBV6-3 and TRBJ2-1; possible D gene TRBD2, 6 bases. Germline CDR1 and CDR2: MNHEY and SVGEGT. The CDR3 consists of 13 residues. V was clipped by 7 bases and J by 10 bases, with 17 bases between them. The CDR3 DNA is TGTGCCAGCACCCGCGGGGTTTGGGGGGAGCAGTTCTTC. This gives the protein CASTRGVWGEQFF.

The chain carries TRBV5-5 and TRBJ2-4, with 9 bases lining up with TRBD1. Germline CDR1 SGHKS, CDR2 YYEKEE (reference sequence). Trimming at V came to 0 bases and at J to 7 bases, leaving 2 bases not matched to a gene. This CDR3 is 14 amino acids long. As DNA, the CDR3 is TGTGCCAGCAGCTTGGGCGGACAGGGGAACATTCAGTACTTC. This sequence encodes CASSLGGQGNIQYF. Variable domain in full (rest from reference TRBV5-5 and TRBJ2-4): DAGVTQSPTHLIKTRGQQVTLRCSPISGHKSVSWYQQVLGQGPQFIFQYYEKEERGRGNFPDRFSARQFPNYSSELNVNALLLGDSALYLCASSLGGQGNIQYFGAGTRLSVL.

The rearrangement uses TRBV9 and TRBJ2-1; no firm D call. Trimming shortened V by 5 bases and J by 5 bases, and 5 bases separated the two germline ends. Germline CDR1 SGDLS, CDR2 YYNGEE. The CDR3 runs 11 residues. CDR3 sequence: CASRGNNEQFF. The CDR3 DNA sequence: TGTGCCAGCAGGGGCAACAATGAGCAGTTCTTC.

This chain links TRBV6-1 with TRBJ2-5; possible D gene TRBD1, 5 bases. The CDR3 is 14 residues long. With 6 bases removed from V and 5 bases from J, the gap between germline ends came to 16 bases. Germline-derived CDR1 and CDR2 are MNHNS and SASEGT. The CDR3 here is CASRFFGAHETQYF. DNA for the CDR3: TGTGCCAGCAGATTCTTTGGGGCCCATGAGACCCAGTACTTC.

The gene calls are TRBV7-9 and TRBJ2-5; 7 positions agree with TRBD2. The germline V gene has CDR1 SEHNR and CDR2 FQNEAQ (reference sequence). V was clipped by 4 bases and J by 4 bases; unmatched bases: 9. The CDR3 sequence is 15 residues long. CDR3 amino acids: CASSSPGLNRETQYF. The DNA of the CDR3 is TGTGCCAGCAGCTCTCCGGGACTAAATCGAGAGACCCAGTACTTC. The full variable domain, with the rest looked up from reference TRBV7-9 and TRBJ2-5, is DTGVSQNPRHKITKRGQNVTFRCDPISEHNRLYWYRQTLGQGPEFLTYFQNEAQLEKSRLLSDRFSAERPKGSFSTLEIQRTEQGDSAMYLCASSSPGLNRETQYFGPGTRLLVL.

The gene calls are TRBV7-9 and TRBJ2-7; no firm D call. The CDR3 totals 14 residues. The germline V and J ends were trimmed by 1 base and 5 bases, with 12 bases remaining between them. The germline V gene has CDR1 SEHNR and CDR2 FQNEAQ (reference sequence). CDR3 nucleotides: TGTGCCAGCAGCTTAGGTCAGGATCTCCACGAGCAGTACTTC. Protein sequence: CASSLGQDLHEQYF.

J is TRBJ1-1 and V is TRBV7-2, with D possibly TRBD1 on 5 matching bases. This CDR3 is built from 12 residues. V was shortened by 7 bases and J by 8 bases, with 14 bases between the two germline ends. From germline, CDR1 is SGHTA and CDR2 FQGNSA. CDR3 DNA: TGTGCCAGCACCGGGGGGAAGGCAGAAGCTTTCTTT. Its protein is CASTGGKAEAFF. Supplemented by reference TRBV7-2 and TRBJ1-1, the full variable domain reads GAGVSQSPSNKVTEKGKDVELRCDPISGHTALYWYRQSLGQGLEFLIYFQGNSAPDKSGLPSDRFSAERTGGSVSTLTIQRTQQEDSAVYLCASTGGKAEAFFGQGTRLTVV.

This clonotype was observed once. The V gene is TRBV7-8, the J gene TRBJ2-1; possible D gene TRBD2, 6 bases. Trimming took off 6 bases at V and 15 bases at J, with 24 bases between the two ends. The germline gives CDR1 SGHVS, CDR2 FQNEAQ. The CDR3 has 14 residues. CDR3 in DNA: TGTGCCAGCAGAAGGGCCGGGACTCTAATAGAGGTGTTCTTC. Its translation: CASRRAGTLIEVFF.

The CDR3 reads CASSQEGTFGTGELFF. The CDR3 region has the DNA TGTGCCAGCAGCCAGGAGGGGACCTTTGGTACCGGGGAGCTGTTTTTT. The J gene is TRBJ2-2, the V gene TRBV3-1, with D possibly matching TRBD2 (6 bases). Germline assignment: CDR1 LGHDT and CDR2 YNNKEL (reference sequence). CDR3 size: 16 residues. Trimming took 3 bases from V and 5 from J, leaving 16 bases between them. The full variable domain, rest sourced from reference TRBV3-1 and TRBJ2-2, is DTAVSQTPKYLVTQMGNDKSIKCEQNLGHDTMYWYKQDSKKFLKIMFSYNNKELIINETVPNRFSPKSPDKAHLNLHINSLELGDSAVYFCASSQEGTFGTGELFFGEGSRLTVL.

The sample holds a few counts of this clonotype. V gene TRBV10-3 combines with J gene TRBJ2-7; D is tentatively TRBD1 or TRBD2 (5 bases each). Germline CDR1 is ENHRY and CDR2 is SYGVKD. V lost 4 bases and J lost 3, with 16 bases in between. The CDR3 sequence is 15 residues long. CDR3 region: CAISGPGTGNYEQYF. The CDR3 DNA sequence: TGTGCCATCAGTGGACCCGGGACGGGTAACTACGAGCAGTACTTC.

This clonotype was observed once. The chain carries TRBV27 and TRBJ2-6, with D maybe TRBD1 (5 bases). The CDR3 covers 19 residues. V lost 4 bases and J 2 bases, leaving 21 bases between the germline ends. Germline V gives CDR1 MNHEY, CDR2 SMNVEV (reference sequence). The CDR3 spells CASSSLGRLGLTGANVLTF. The CDR3 DNA reads as TGTGCCAGCAGTTCCCTGGGGCGGTTGGGTTTGACTGGGGCCAACGTCCTGACTTTC.

In DNA, the CDR3 is TGCGCCAGCGGACAGGGCGATCAGCCCCAGCATTTT. It encodes CASGQGDQPQHF. The chain carries TRBV10-1 and TRBJ1-5; 8 bases map to TRBD1. V dropped 8 bases and J dropped 5; count of bases not matched to a gene: 2. The CDR3 loop spans 12 amino acids. Germline V gene data show CDR1 as WNHNN and CDR2 as SYGVQD (reference sequence).

The rearrangement uses TRBV6-6 and TRBJ2-7; D possibly corresponds to TRBD2 (5 bases). Between the trimmed V and J ends, which lost 2 bases and 3 bases, there was a span of 11 bases. Germline assignment: CDR1 MNHNY and CDR2 SVGAGI (reference sequence). The CDR3 sequence is 14 residues long. The CDR3: CASSYPSSDYEQYF. In DNA, the CDR3 is TGTGCCAGCAGTTACCCCAGTAGCGACTACGAGCAGTACTTC.

Concerning this clonotype itself: One end of the junction does not line up with germline, which may come from a read error. CDR3 protein: CASSPRGGLNTEDFF. The CDR3 DNA reads as TGTGCCAGCAGTCCCCGTGGTGGGTTGAACACTGAAGATTTCTTT. The chain couples TRBV2 to TRBJ1-1, with D unclear. Germline CDR1 reads SNHLY; CDR2 reads FYNNEI. The CDR3 length is 15 residues.

The chain combines TRBV20-1 with TRBJ2-7; no clear D gene. The germline V gene has CDR1 DFQATT and CDR2 SNEGSKA (reference sequence). This CDR3 spans 14 amino acids. Trimming left V 5 bases short and J 3 bases short, with 17 bases between. In DNA, the CDR3 is TGCAGTGCTGGGCAATTCTCGAAGGGCTACGAGCAGTACTTC. Its protein product is CSAGQFSKGYEQYF.

The chain is built from TRBV6-1 and TRBJ2-4, with TRBD1 matching over 9 bases. The CDR3 is made up of 16 amino acids. V trimming: 4 bases; J trimming: 9 bases; junction bases outside the gene matches: 13. Per the germline V gene, CDR1 is MNHNS and CDR2 is SASEGT. In nucleotides, the CDR3 is TGTGCCAGCAGTGGCCAGGACAGGGGCCTAGGGGGCATTCAGTACTTC. It is translated as CASSGQDRGLGGIQYF.